This TCR beta chain originates from a study of cytomegalovirus exposure and HLA in healthy donors. The primer mix had 60 Vbeta and 13 Jbeta primers. The repertoire was sequenced with immunoSEQ multiplex PCR; TCRdb's copy has only in-frame clones and lacks some. This table has approximately 220,000 clones, roughly 83% appearing once. The clonotype comes from a girl aged 10-17 years in good health and CMV-seronegative. Sequences were obtained from PBMCs.

CDR3 in amino acids: CASSGNNRGYEQYF. CDR3 bases: TGTGCCAGCAGTGGGAATAACAGGGGCTACGAGCAGTACTTC. The chain links TRBV6-1 to TRBJ2-7; 7 nucleotides line up with TRBD1. The CDR3 is made up of 14 amino acids. Per the germline V gene, CDR1 is MNHNS and CDR2 is SASEGT. V shed 4 bases and J 3 bases; nucleotides not matched to a gene: 6.